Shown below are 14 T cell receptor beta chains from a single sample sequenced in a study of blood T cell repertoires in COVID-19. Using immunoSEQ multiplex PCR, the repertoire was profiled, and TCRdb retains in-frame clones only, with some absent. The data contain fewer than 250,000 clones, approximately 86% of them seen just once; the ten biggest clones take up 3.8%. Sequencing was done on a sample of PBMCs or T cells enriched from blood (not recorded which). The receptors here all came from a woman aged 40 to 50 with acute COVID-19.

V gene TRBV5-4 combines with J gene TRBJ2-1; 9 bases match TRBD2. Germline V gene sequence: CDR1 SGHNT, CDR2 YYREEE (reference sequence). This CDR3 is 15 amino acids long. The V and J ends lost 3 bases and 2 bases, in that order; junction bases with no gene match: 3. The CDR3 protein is CASSSAGGAYNEQFF. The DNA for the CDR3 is TGTGCCAGCAGCTCAGCGGGAGGCGCCTACAATGAGCAGTTCTTC.

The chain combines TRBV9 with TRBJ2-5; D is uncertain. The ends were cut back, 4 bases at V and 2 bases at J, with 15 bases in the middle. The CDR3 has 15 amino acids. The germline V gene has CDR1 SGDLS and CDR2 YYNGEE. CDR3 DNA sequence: TGTGCCAGCAGCCTCGGTTGGGCAGGTCAAGAGACCCAGTACTTC. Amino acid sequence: CASSLGWAGQETQYF.

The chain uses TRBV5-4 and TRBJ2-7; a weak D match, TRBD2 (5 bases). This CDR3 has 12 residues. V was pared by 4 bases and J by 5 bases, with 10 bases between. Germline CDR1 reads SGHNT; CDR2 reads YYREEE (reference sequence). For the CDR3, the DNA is TGTGCCAGCAGCGGACTCGCTAACGAGCAGTACTTC. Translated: CASSGLANEQYF. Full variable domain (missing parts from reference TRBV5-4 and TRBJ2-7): ETGVTQSPTHLIKTRGQQVTLRCSSQSGHNTVSWYQQALGQGPQFIFQYYREEENGRGNFPPRFSGLQFPNYSSELNVNALELDDSALYLCASSGLANEQYFGPGTRLTVT.

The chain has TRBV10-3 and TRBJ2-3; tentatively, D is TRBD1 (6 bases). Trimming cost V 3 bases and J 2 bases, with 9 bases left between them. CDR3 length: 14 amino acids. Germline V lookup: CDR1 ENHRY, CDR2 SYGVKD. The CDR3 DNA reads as TGTGCCATCAGTGATACAGGGTCCACAGATACGCAGTATTTT. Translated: CAISDTGSTDTQYF.

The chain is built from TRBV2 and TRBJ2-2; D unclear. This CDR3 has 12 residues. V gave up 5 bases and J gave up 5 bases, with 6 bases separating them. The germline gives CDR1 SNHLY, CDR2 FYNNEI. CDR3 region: CASSTRTGELFF. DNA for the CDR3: TGTGCCAGCAGTACACGAACCGGGGAGCTGTTTTTT.

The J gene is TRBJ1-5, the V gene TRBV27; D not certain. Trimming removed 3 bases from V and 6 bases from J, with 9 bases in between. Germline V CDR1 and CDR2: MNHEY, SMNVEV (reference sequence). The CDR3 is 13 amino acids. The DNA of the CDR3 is TGTGCCAGCAGTTTGGGGAGTTTTCAGCCCCAGCATTTT. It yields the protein CASSLGSFQPQHF.

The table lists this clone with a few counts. CDR3 amino acids: CSAGQDYEQYF. The CDR3 nucleotides are TGCAGTGCCGGACAGGACTACGAGCAGTACTTC. The J gene is TRBJ2-7, the V gene TRBV20-1, with 7 bases identical to TRBD1. Per germline, CDR1 DFQATT and CDR2 SNEGSKA (reference sequence). The CDR3 is 11 residues long. V shed 6 bases and J 3 bases; nucleotides not matched to a gene: 2.

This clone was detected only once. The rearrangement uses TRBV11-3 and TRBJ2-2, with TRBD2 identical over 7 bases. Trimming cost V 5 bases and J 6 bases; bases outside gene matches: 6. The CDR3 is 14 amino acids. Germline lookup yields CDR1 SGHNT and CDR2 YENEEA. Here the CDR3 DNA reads TGTGCCAGCAGCAGCACTAGCGACGCCGGGGAGCTGTTTTTT. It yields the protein CASSSTSDAGELFF. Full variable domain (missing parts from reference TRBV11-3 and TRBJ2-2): EAGVVQSPRYKIIEKKQPVAFWCNPISGHNTLYWYLQNLGQGPELLIRYENEEAVDDSQLPKDRFSAERLKGVDSTLKIQPAELGDSAVYLCASSSTSDAGELFFGEGSRLTVL.

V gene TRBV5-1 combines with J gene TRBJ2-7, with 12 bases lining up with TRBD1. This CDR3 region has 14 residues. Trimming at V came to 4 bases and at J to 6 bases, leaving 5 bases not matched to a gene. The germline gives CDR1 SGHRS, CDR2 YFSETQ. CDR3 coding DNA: TGCGCCAGCAGCCAGGGACAGGGGGCCGGCGAGCAGTACTTC. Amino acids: CASSQGQGAGEQYF.

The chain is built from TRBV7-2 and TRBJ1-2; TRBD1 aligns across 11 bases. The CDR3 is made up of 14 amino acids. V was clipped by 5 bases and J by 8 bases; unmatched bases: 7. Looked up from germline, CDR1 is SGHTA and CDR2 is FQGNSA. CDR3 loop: CASSQGQGVGGYTF. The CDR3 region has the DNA TGTGCCAGCAGCCAGGGACAGGGGGTGGGCGGCTACACCTTC.

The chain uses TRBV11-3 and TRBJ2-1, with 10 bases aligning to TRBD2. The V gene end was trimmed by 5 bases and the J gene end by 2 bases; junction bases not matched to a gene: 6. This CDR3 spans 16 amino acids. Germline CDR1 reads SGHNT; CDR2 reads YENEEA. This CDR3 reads CASSKRTSGTYNEQFF. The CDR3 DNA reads TGTGCCAGCAGCAAGAGGACTAGCGGCACCTACAATGAGCAGTTCTTC.

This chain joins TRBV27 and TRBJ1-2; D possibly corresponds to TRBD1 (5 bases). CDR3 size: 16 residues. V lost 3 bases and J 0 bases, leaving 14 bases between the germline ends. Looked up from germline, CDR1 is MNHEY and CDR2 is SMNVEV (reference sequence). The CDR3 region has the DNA TGTGCCAGCAGTTTGATAGGCGCGGGGCCTAACTATGGCTACACCTTC. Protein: CASSLIGAGPNYGYTF.

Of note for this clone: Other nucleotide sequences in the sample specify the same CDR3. The CDR3 nucleotides are TGTGCCAGCAGCTTGCTAGCGGGGACAGATACGCAGTATTTT. Translating it yields CASSLLAGTDTQYF. The chain is built from TRBV5-4 and TRBJ2-3, with 9 bases aligning to TRBD2. J lost 3 bases, V lost 1 base, and 0 bases had no gene match. The V gene's germline CDR1 is SGHNT and CDR2 YYREEE (reference sequence). This CDR3 is 14 amino acids long.

As DNA, the CDR3 is TGCGCCAGTGGCCCACTAGCGGGAGAGGTCAATGAGCAGTTCTTC. It codes for CASGPLAGEVNEQFF. J is TRBJ2-1 and V is TRBV5-1; 11 nucleotides match TRBD2. Germline V gene data show CDR1 as SGHRS and CDR2 as YFSETQ. The CDR3 length is 15 residues. The V segment lost 8 bases and the J segment 6 bases; nucleotides outside the gene matches: 10.